A single T cell receptor beta chain is shown here with its context. Its antigen remains unidentified. This specimen comes from a study of CD8 T cells in Susac syndrome. Findings of the study overall: The authors acknowledged that the study's TCR sequencing and HLA analysis involved relatively few individuals.

Roughly 0.45 to 1 ug RNA was reverse transcribed with random hexamers. Across 54 Vbeta and 13 Jbeta, TCR beta CDR3 was amplified with immunoSEQ multiplex PCR. Via MiXCR, TCRdb re-called the immunoSEQ multiplex PCR reads, giving one row per CDR3 protein. The repertoire holds about 140,000 distinct CDR3 sequences, approximately 95% seen once, with around 0.12% in the top ten. What was sequenced was CD4+ T cells from PBMCs. The TCR was taken from a human donor with multiple sclerosis.

The CDR3 protein is CSARGRTSTDTQYF. The CDR3, as DNA: TGCAGTGCTAGGGGGCGAACTAGCACAGATACGCAGTATTTT. This chain connects TRBV20-1 to TRBJ2-3; weak D call: TRBD1 (5 bases). CDR1 and CDR2 from the germline V gene are DFQATT and SNEGSKA (reference sequence). The CDR3 consists of 14 residues. Between the trimmed V and J ends, which lost 3 bases and 0 bases, there was a span of 10 bases.